The next 6 T cell receptor beta chains were all read from a single sample in a study of tumor-infiltrating lymphocytes in primary liver carcinoma. The researchers produced TCR beta cDNA from roughly 550 ng total RNA with a constant-region primer. For TCR beta, libraries were produced by three nested multiplex PCR rounds using slightly modified ARM-PCR. Use of TRBV1-TRBV30 forward primers with a C-beta reverse primer characterized the first two PCR rounds, which lasted about 10 cycles each. TCRdb redid the calling of the multiplex PCR reads with MiXCR, one entry per CDR3 protein. This sample carries more than 85,000 distinct CDR3 sequences, 80% to 85% of them seen once, and the ten largest clones take about a fifth. Without any cell sorting, about 20-32 mg of bulk tissue yielded co-extracted RNA and DNA. The sample consisted of liver tumor tissue from sampling region 3. The subset was: tumor region T3, left-lateral pole. The receptor source for this set is a man between 40 and 49 years old with primary liver carcinoma and hepatitis B virus infection.

The J gene is TRBJ2-7, the V gene TRBV5-4; 8 positions agree with TRBD1. There are 13 residues in the CDR3. Germline CDR1 SGHNT, CDR2 YYREEE (reference sequence). The CDR3 sequence: CVNSGQGSYEQYF. CDR3 sequence (DNA): TGTGTCAACAGCGGACAGGGCTCCTACGAGCAGTACTTC.

The chain recombines TRBV5-6 with TRBJ2-2; 9 bases map to TRBD1. The CDR3 has 16 residues. The germline gives CDR1 SGHDT, CDR2 YYEEEE. With V trimmed by 4 bases and J by 1 base, 5 bases remained unmatched. The CDR3 bases are TGTGCCAGCAGCGCCCCGGGACAGGGGAACACCGGGGAGCTGTTTTTT. It codes for CASSAPGQGNTGELFF.

About this clonotype: An end of the junction does not agree with germline; a read error may underlie this. This chain uses TRBV28 with TRBJ2-7, with D perhaps matching TRBD2 (5 bases). The CDR3 extends over 14 amino acids. Germline-derived CDR1 and CDR2 are MDHEN and SYDVKM. The CDR3 reads CANSPVRRGDEQYF. CDR3 nucleotide sequence: TGTGCCAACAGTCCCGTGAGACGGGGTGACGAGCAGTACTTC.

Worth noting for this clonotype: The junction differs from germline at one of its ends, possibly a read error. V and J are TRBV6-1 and TRBJ2-1, with a tentative D call TRBD2 (5 bases). CDR3 size: 14 residues. CDR1 is MNHNS and CDR2 is SASEGT in the germline V gene. In nucleotides, the CDR3 is TGCGCCGGGTTAGTGGGAGAATTTAGCCATGAGCAGTTCTTC. This translates into CAGLVGEFSHEQFF.

With respect to this clonotype: The junction does not match germline at one end; this may be a read error. The rearrangement joins TRBV29-1 to TRBJ1-1; 8 positions agree with TRBD1. This CDR3 has 14 amino acids. Germline loops: CDR1 SQVTM, CDR2 ANQGSEA. The CDR3 sequence is CSVEEWTGRTEALF. CDR3 in DNA: TGTAGCGTTGAAGAATGGACAGGGAGGACTGAAGCTTTGTTT.

The chain has TRBV6-1 and TRBJ1-6; TRBD1 is a possible D gene (5 bases). The V and J ends lost 5 bases and 9 bases respectively, with 20 bases between them. Germline V lookup: CDR1 MNHNS, CDR2 SASEGT. The CDR3 runs 16 residues. CDR3: CASSTGTDPWGSPLHF. The CDR3 DNA follows: TGTGCCAGCAGTACCGGGACGGATCCCTGGGGTTCACCCCTCCACTTT.